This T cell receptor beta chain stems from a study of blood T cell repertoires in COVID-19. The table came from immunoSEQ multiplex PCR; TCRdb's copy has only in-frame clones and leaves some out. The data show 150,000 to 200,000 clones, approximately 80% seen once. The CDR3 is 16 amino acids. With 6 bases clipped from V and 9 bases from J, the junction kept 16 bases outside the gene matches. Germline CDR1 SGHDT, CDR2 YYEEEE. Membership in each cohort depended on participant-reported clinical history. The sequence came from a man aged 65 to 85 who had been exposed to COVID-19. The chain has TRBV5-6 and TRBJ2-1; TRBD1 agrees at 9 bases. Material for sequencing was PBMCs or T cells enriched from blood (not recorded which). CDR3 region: CASTLTGTGTGSEQFF. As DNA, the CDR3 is TGTGCCAGCACACTTACCGGGACAGGGACTGGCAGTGAGCAGTTCTTC.